This paragraph reports one T cell receptor beta chain. The sample belongs to a study of cytomegalovirus exposure and HLA in healthy donors. CDR1 is GTSNPN, CDR2 SVGIG, per germline (reference sequence). Trimming cost V 4 bases and J 4 bases, with 19 bases left between them. The CDR3 is 16 amino acids. TCRdb's table, derived via immunoSEQ multiplex PCR, lists solely in-frame clones and lacks some. Of some 110,000 clones in the sample, approximately 86% were seen once. Specimen: PBMCs. V usage is TRBV30 and J usage is TRBJ2-2; possible D gene TRBD2, 8 bases. This sequence was found in a man aged 18 to 30 in good health and CMV-seropositive. The CDR3 loop reads CAWKQGLAGFTGELFF. As DNA, the CDR3 is TGTGCCTGGAAACAGGGGTTAGCGGGGTTCACCGGGGAGCTGTTTTTT.